This T cell receptor (beta chain) was obtained from a study of T cells in localized non-small cell lung cancer. The trim removed 2 bases at V and 2 bases at J, leaving 9 bases unmatched. This CDR3 is 17 amino acids long. Germline CDR1 reads LNHDA; CDR2 reads SQIVND (reference sequence). The method was immunoSEQ multiplex PCR; TCRdb's version includes in-frame clones alone and lacks a portion of them. This table holds 1,300 to 1,500 clones, roughly 20% found once. The TCR was taken from a man aged 35 to 70 with stage II lung adenocarcinoma. The chain recombines TRBV19 with TRBJ2-7; 10 bases line up with TRBD2. Material: normal lung tissue next to the tumor, obtained before any cancer treatment. DNA of the CDR3: TGTGCCAGTAGTATATCCCCACTAGCGGGGCTCCCCTACGAGCAGTACTTC. Its translation is CASSISPLAGLPYEQYF. Together with reference TRBV19 and TRBJ2-7, the CDR3 gives the full variable domain: DGGITQSPKYLFRKEGQNVTLSCEQNLNHDAMYWYRQDPGQGLRLIYYSQIVNDFQKGDIAEGYSVSREKKESFPLTVTSAQKNPTAFYLCASSISPLAGLPYEQYFGPGTRLTVT.